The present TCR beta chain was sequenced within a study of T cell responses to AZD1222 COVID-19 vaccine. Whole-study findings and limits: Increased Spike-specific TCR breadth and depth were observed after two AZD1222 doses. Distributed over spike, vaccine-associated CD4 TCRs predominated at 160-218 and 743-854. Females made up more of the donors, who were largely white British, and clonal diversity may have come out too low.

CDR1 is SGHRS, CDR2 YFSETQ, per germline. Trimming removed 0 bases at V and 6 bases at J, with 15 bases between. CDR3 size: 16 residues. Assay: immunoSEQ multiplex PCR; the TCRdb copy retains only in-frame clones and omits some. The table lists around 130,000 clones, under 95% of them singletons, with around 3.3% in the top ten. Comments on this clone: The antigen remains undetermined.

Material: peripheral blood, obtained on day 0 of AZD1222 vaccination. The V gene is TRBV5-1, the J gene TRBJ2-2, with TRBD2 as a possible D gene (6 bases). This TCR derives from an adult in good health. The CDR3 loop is CASSLDREPGAGELFF. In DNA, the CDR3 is TGCGCCAGCAGCTTGGATCGGGAGCCGGGGGCCGGGGAGCTGTTTTTT.